This T cell receptor (beta chain) was sequenced in a study of T cells after yellow fever vaccination. Notes on the study in general: Re-detected after boosting: most primary clones, approximately 97% of CD4 and 75% to 90% of CD8. Faster peaking, at day 5 versus 15, marked a secondary response that was weaker. The bulk population could contribute abundant contaminating clonotypes to FACS-sorted repertoires.

This clonotype was seen a few times. Its antigen is unknown. The study made its TCR cDNA through 5'RACE template switching. That step introduced a universal primer site along with UMIs. TCRdb independently ran MiXCR on the 5' RACE reads; one entry per CDR3 protein. The data show 50,000 or so distinct CDR3 sequences, with 7% to 8.5% seen just once and over 25% held by the top ten. This TCR was recovered from a man aged 18 to 29 who received the YFV17D yellow fever vaccine. This specimen consisted of CD8+ T cells sorted from PBMCs, obtained approximately 15 days after the first yellow fever vaccination.

The CDR3: CASSRAGSTDTQYF. CDR3 coding DNA: TGTGCCAGCTCCCGGGCAGGAAGCACAGATACGCAGTATTTT. This chain joins TRBV18 and TRBJ2-3; D ambiguous. Germline V gene data show CDR1 as KGHSH and CDR2 as LQKENI. The CDR3 runs to 14 residues. Trimming removed 6 bases from V and 0 bases from J, with 10 bases in between.